The TCR beta chain under discussion was sequenced for a study of OX40 agonist ivuxolimab in advanced cancers. About the research overall: Partial response was recorded in three patients: one hepatocellular carcinoma and two cutaneous melanoma cases.

Findings of the study overall: Relatively little clonal expansion, among the lowest observed, appeared in partial responders at 0.1-3.0 mg/kg. No antigen was identified for the clonally expanded peripheral T cells.

Germline assignment: CDR1 SGDLS and CDR2 YYNGEE. The CDR3 contains 13 residues. With 0 bases clipped from V and 6 bases from J, the junction kept 2 bases outside the gene matches. Concerning this clone: Its specificity is not known.

TCRdb keeps only in-frame clones here, not all; method: immunoSEQ multiplex PCR. The sample includes 25,000 or so clones, approximately 70% of them seen just once. The sequencing used CD4+ or CD8+ T cells sorted from blood, collected in a trial of the OX40 agonist ivuxolimab. This TCR derives from an adult with an advanced solid tumor such as melanoma, head and neck, liver or kidney cancer. This chain links TRBV9 with TRBJ1-1; 7 bases match TRBD1. The CDR3 sequence: CASSVADRAEAFF. The CDR3, as DNA: TGTGCCAGCAGCGTAGCCGACAGGGCTGAAGCTTTCTTT. Together with reference TRBV9 and TRBJ1-1, the CDR3 gives the full variable domain: DSGVTQTPKHLITATGQRVTLRCSPRSGDLSVYWYQQSLDQGLQFLIQYYNGEERAKGNILERFSAQQFPDLHSELNLSSLELGDSALYFCASSVADRAEAFFGQGTRLTVV.